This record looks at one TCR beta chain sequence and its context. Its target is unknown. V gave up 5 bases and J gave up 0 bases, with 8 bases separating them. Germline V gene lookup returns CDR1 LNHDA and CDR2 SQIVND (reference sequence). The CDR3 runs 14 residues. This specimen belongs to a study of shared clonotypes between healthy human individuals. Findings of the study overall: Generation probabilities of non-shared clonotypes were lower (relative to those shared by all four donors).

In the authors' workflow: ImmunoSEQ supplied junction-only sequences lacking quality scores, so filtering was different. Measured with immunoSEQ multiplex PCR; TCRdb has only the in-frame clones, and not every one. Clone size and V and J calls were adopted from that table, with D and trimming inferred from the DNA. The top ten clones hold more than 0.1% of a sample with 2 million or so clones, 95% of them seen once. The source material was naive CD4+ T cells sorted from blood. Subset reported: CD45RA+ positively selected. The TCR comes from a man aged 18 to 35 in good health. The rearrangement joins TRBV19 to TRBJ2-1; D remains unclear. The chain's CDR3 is CASSDRSSYNEQFF. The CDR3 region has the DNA TGTGCCAGTAGTGACCGGAGCTCCTACAATGAGCAGTTCTTC.